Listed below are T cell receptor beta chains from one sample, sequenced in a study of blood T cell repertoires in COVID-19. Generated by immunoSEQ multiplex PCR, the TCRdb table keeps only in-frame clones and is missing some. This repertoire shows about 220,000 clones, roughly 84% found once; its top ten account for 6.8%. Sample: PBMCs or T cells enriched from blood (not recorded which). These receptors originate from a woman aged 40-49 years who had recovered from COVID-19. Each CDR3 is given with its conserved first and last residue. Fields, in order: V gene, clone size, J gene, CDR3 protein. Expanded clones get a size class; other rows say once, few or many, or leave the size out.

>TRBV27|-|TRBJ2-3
CASRPRRSSTDTQYF
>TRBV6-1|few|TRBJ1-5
CASSDRSGFNQPQHF
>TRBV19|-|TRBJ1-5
CASKANRDSNQPQHF
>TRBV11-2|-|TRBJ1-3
CASSSDRISGNTIYF
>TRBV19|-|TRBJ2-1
CASRLAGGGDEQFF
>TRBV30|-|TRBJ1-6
CAWRPPGQYGSPLHF
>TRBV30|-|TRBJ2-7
CAWSGDKYEQYF
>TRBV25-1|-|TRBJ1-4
CASRSTGGRANEKLFF
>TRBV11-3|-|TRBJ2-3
CASSLSQGLDTDTQYF
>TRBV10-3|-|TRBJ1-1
CAITGDTRTEAFF
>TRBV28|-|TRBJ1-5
CASSHGGQGDQSQHF
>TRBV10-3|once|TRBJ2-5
CAIRGDTQETQYF
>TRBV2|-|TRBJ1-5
CASSEGGQGNQPQHF
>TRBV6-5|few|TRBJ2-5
CASRIRETQYF
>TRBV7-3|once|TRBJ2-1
CASSLSDEQFF
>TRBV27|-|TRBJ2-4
CASSPTRGLKNIQYF
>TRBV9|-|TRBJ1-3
CASSARGGFGNTIYF
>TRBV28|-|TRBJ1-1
CASRQTGVANTEAFF
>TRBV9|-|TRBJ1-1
CASSVYRDLNTEAFF
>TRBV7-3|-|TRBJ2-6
CASSSIGPGANVLTF
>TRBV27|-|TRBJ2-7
CASSLIPNGQIGAYEQYF
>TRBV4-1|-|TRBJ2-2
CASRMLLAATGELFF
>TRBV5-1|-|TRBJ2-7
CASSSGSRPYEQYF
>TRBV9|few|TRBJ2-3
CASSSRDRGTDTQYF
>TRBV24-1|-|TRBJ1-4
CATRGGPNEKLFF
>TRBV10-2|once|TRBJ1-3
CASQEEGFSGNTIYF
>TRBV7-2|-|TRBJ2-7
CASSWVGSGSSYEQYF
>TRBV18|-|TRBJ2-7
CASSPGGNDYEQYF
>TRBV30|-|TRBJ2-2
CAWSFKGTANTGELFF
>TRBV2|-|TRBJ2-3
CASKLTGGTDTQYF
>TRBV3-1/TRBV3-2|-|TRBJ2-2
CASSQTGTGELFF
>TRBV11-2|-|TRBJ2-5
CASSLEGGRVETQYF
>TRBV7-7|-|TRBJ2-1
CASSLGLTEAEQFF
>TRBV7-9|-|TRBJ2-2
CASSLGSLNTGELFF
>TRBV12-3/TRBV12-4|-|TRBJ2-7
CASDRGYEQYF
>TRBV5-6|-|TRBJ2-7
CASSKGQGYEQYF
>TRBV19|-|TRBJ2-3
CASSTLQDLDTQYF
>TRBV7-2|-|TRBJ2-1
CASSPPGLAGVGAEQFF
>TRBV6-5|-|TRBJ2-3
CASRGGNPDTQYF
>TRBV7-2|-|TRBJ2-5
CASSLRGGRETQYF
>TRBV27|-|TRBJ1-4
CASRETGDATNEKLFF
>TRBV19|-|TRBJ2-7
CASSAGAAYEQYF
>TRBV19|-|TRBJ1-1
CASSILPGSATNTEAFF
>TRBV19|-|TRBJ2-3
CASSPLAGEGDTQYF
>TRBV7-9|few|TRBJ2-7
CASSFTRGLSEQYF
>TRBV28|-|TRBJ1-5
CASSFGQQLNQPQHF
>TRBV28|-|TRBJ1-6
CASTLSDRDGSPLHF
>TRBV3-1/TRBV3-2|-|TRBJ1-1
CASCSPGTEAFF
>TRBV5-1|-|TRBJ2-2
CASSLVASGMTNTGELFF